This TCR beta chain was sequenced in a study of blood T cell repertoires in COVID-19 (dated by TCRdb to about 2020). With regard to the full study: Collaborator samples came from the United States, Italy and Spain and covered acute and convalescent phases of COVID-19. The repertoires were released in a freely available public database intended as a resource for research on the immune response to SARS-CoV-2. Samples were obtained from the ongoing ImmuneRACE study (first 160 participants) and from some 1,300 subjects provided by 6 global collaborators. The prospective study material was composed of cDNA or gDNA derived from T cells, B-cell-depleted T cells, or PBMCs. A de-identified subject ID, COVID-19 status, age in years and sex were almost always included in the sample metadata. The dataset comprised deeply sampled blood TCRbeta repertoires from subjects exposed to, actively infected with, or recovered from COVID-19. Where available, HLA class I and class II types were taken from metadata supplied by the sample provider and were not determined by assay-based typing. Findings and caveats that apply to the study as a whole: Clinical and demographic metadata were provided uncurated, with the amount varying by source and participant.

There are a few counts of this clone. Its specific antigen is unknown. Base qualities are missing; no much larger clone stands one base away. The CDR3 contains 14 residues, cysteine and phenylalanine counted. Just CDR3 DNA is preserved here, 42 bases in frame from base 1. CDR1 and CDR2, per the germline V gene, are SGHDT and YYEEEE. Unmatched junction bases come to 7, with V trimmed by 4 bases and J by 6 bases. TCRbeta CDR3 regions were amplified from genomic DNA using the immunoSEQ Assay, a bias-controlled multiplex PCR. From the authors' description of their analysis: The number of nucleated cells in each sample was estimated from the amplification of reference gene primers within the assay. To quantify the absolute abundance of each unique TCRbeta CDR3 rearrangement, sequence reads were collapsed and filtered. For each sample, productive Simpson clonality was calculated as the square root of Simpson's diversity index across productive rearrangements. Entries here come from immuneACCESS through TCRdb and include only in-frame sequences with V and J called. Some clones fail to appear in such tables; in the studies checked, an unresolved V gene covers under half of the shortfall, and the cause of the remainder is unknown. V and J calls and clone size are copied from that table; D and trimming were computed from the DNA. The sample table records 85,000 to 130,000 clones; around 87% of these occur just once. 15% of the sample is held by the ten biggest clonotypes.

Collaborating institutions collected whole blood in K2EDTA tubes following their own protocols. Collaborator samples were shipped for TCRbeta analysis as frozen whole blood, isolated PBMCs, or DNA extracted from either sample type. This clonotype originated in a man aged 45-65 years with acute or convalescent COVID-19. The rearranged chain carries TRBV5-6 and TRBJ2-5; a stretch of 9 junction bases matches TRBD1. Sequences were obtained from peripheral blood. The DNA is TGTGCCAGCAGCGATGGGACAGGGTCCCAGACCCAGTACTTC. Its coded protein is CASSDGTGSQTQYF.